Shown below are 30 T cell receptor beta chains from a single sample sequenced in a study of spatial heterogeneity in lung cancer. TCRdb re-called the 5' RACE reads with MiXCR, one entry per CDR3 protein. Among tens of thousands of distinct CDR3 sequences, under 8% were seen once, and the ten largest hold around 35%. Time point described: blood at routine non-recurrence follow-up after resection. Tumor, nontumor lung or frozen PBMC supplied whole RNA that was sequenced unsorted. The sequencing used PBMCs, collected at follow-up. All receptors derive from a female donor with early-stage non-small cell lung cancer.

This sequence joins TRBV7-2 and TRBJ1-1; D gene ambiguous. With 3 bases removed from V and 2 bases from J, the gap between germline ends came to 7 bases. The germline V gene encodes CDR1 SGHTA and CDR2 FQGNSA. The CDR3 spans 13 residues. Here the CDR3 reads CASSLRLNTEAFF. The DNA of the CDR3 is TGTGCCAGCAGCTTGAGGCTAAACACTGAAGCTTTCTTT.

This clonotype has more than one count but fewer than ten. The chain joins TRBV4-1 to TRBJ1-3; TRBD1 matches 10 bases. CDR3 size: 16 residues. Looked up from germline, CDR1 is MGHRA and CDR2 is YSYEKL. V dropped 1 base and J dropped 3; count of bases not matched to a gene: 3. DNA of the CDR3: TGCGCCAGCAGCCAAGGGACAGGGGGTTATGGAAACACCATATATTTT. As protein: CASSQGTGGYGNTIYF.

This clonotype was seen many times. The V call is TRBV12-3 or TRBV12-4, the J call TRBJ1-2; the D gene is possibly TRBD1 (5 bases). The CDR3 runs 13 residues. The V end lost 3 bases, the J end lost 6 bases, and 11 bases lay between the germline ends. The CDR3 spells CASSFGQGHGYTF. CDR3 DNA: TGTGCCAGCAGTTTCGGGCAGGGCCATGGCTACACCTTC.

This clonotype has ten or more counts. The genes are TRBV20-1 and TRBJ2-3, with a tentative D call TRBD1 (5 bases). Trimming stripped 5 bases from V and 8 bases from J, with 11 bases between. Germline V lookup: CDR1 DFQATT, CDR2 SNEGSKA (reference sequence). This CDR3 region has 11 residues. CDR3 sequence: CSASGLGTQYF. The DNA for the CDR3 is TGCAGTGCTTCAGGGCTAGGTACGCAGTATTTT.

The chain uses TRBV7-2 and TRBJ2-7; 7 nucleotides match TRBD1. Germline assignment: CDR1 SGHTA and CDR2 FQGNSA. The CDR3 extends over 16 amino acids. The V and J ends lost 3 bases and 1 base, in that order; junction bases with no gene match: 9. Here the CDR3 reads CASSLIPGQLSYEQYF. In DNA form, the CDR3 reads TGTGCCAGCAGCTTGATTCCGGGACAGCTATCCTACGAGCAGTACTTC.

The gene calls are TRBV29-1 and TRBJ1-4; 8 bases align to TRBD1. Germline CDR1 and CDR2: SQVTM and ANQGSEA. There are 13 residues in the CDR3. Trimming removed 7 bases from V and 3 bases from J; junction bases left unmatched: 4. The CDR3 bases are TGCAGCGCGCAGGGGGCCGCTAATGAAAAACTGTTTTTT. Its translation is CSAQGAANEKLFF.

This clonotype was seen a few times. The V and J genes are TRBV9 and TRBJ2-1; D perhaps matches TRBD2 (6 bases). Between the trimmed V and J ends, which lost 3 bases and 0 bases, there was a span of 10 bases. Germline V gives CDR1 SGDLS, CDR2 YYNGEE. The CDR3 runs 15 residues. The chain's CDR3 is CASSADGSSYNEQFF. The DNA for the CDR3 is TGTGCCAGCAGCGCGGACGGGAGCTCCTACAATGAGCAGTTCTTC.

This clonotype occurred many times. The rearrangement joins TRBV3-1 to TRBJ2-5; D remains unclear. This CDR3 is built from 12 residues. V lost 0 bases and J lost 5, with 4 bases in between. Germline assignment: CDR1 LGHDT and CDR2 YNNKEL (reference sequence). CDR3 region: CASSQERETQYF. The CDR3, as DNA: TGTGCCAGCAGCCAAGAAAGGGAGACCCAGTACTTC.

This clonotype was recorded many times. The CDR3: CASRVGLEGTDTQYF. CDR3 nucleotide sequence: TGTGCCAGCAGGGTTGGACTGGAGGGCACAGATACGCAGTATTTT. This sequence joins TRBV2 and TRBJ2-3; TRBD2 is a possible D gene (5 bases). Trimming removed 6 bases from V and 1 base from J, with 14 bases in between. The CDR3 extends over 15 amino acids. The germline gives CDR1 SNHLY, CDR2 FYNNEI.

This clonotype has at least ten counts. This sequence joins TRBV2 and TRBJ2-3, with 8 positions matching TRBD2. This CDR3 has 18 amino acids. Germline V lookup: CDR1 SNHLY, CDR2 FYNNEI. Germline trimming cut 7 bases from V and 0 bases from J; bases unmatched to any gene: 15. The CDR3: CASTEVVAGRSSTDTQYF. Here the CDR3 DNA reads TGTGCCAGCACCGAAGTGGTAGCGGGGCGGTCTAGCACAGATACGCAGTATTTT.

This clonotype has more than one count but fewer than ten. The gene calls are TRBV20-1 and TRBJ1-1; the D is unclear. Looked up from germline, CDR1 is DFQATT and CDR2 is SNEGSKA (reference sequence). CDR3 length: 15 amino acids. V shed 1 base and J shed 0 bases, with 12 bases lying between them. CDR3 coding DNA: TGCAGTGCTAGAGTATACAGCACGATGAACACTGAAGCTTTCTTT. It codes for CSARVYSTMNTEAFF.

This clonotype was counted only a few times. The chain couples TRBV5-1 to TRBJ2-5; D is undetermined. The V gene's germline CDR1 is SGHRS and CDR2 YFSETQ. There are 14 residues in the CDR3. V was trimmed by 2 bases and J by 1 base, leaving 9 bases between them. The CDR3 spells CASSLSGLQETQYF. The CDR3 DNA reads TGCGCCAGCAGCTTAAGTGGGCTCCAAGAGACCCAGTACTTC. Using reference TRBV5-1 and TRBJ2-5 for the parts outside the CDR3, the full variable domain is KAGVTQTPRYLIKTRGQQVTLSCSPISGHRSVSWYQQTPGQGLQFLFEYFSETQRNKGNFPGRFSGRQFSNSRSEMNVSTLELGDSALYLCASSLSGLQETQYFGPGTRLLVL.

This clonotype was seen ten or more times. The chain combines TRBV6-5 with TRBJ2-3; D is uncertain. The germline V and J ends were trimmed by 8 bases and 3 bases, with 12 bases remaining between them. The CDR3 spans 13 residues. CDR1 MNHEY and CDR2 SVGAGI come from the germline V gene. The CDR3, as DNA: TGTGCCAGCCTTGGGCCCGGGACAGATACGCAGTATTTT. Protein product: CASLGPGTDTQYF.

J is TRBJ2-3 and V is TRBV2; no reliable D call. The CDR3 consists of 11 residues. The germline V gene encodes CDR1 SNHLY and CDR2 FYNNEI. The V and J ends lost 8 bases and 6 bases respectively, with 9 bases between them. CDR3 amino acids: CASGLLDTQYF. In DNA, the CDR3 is TGTGCCAGCGGCCTCTTGGATACGCAGTATTTT.

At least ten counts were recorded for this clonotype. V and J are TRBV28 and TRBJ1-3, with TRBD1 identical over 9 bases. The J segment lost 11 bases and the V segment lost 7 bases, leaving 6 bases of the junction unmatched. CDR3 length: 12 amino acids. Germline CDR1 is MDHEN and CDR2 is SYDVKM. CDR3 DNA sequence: TGTGCCAGCACTAGGGACAGGGCCTCCATATATTTT. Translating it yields CASTRDRASIYF. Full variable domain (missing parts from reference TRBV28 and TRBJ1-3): DVKVTQSSRYLVKRTGEKVFLECVQDMDHENMFWYRQDPGLGLRLIYFSYDVKMKEKGDIPEGYSVSREKKERFSLILESASTNQTSMYLCASTRDRASIYFGEGSWLTVV.

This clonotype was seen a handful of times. The CDR3 coding sequence is TGCAGCGTTGCGGGGGCCAGCAGTTCGTCTGGGGCCAACGTCCTGACTTTC. This gives the protein CSVAGASSSSGANVLTF. The J gene is TRBJ2-6, the V gene TRBV29-1, with D possibly being TRBD1 or TRBD2 (6 bases each). The CDR3 runs 17 residues. Germline CDR1 reads SQVTM; CDR2 reads ANQGSEA. Trimming pared 4 bases from V and 1 base from J, leaving 17 bases between.

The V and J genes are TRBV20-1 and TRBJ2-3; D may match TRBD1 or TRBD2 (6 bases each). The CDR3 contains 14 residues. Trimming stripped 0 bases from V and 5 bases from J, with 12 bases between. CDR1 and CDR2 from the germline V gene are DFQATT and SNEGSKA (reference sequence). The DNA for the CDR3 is TGCAGTGCTAGAGATGAGGGGGGAGGAGATACGCAGTATTTT. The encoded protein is CSARDEGGGDTQYF.

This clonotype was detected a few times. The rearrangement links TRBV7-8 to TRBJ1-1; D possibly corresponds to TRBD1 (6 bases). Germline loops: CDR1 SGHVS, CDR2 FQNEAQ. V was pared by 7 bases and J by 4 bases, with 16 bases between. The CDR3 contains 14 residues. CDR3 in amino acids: CASIRGGSSTEAFF. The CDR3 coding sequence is TGTGCCAGCATAAGGGGGGGGAGTAGCACTGAAGCTTTCTTT.

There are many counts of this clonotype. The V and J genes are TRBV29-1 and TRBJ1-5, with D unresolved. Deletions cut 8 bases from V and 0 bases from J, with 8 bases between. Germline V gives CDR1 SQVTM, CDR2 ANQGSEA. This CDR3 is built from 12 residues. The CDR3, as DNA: TGCAGCCCGAGGGATAGCAATCAGCCCCAGCATTTT. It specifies CSPRDSNQPQHF.

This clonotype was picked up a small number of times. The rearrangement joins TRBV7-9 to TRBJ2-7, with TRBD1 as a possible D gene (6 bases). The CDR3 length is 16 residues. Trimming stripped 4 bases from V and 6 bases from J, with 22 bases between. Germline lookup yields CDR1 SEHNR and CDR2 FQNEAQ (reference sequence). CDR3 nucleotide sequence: TGTGCCAGCAGCTCACCAACTGCACAGGGAAGGGGCGAGCAGTACTTC. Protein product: CASSSPTAQGRGEQYF.

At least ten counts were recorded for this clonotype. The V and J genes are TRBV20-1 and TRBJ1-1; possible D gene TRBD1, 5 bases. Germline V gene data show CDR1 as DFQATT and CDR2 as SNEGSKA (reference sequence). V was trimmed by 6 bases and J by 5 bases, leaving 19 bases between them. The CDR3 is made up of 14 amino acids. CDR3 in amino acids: CSAASGTLRTEAFF. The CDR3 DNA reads TGCAGTGCCGCGTCCGGGACCCTGAGGACTGAAGCTTTCTTT.

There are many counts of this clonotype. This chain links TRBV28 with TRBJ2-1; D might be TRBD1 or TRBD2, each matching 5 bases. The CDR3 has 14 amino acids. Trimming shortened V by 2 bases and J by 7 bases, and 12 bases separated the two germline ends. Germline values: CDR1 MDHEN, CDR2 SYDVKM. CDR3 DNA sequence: TGTGCCAGCAGTTTAAGGGGAGAGGGTAATGAGCAGTTCTTC. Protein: CASSLRGEGNEQFF.

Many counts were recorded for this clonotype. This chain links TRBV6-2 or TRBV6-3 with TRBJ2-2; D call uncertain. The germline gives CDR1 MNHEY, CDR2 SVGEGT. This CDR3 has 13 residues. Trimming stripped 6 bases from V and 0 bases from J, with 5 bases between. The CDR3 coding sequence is TGTGCCAGCAGCCCTTCGAACACCGGGGAGCTGTTTTTT. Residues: CASSPSNTGELFF.

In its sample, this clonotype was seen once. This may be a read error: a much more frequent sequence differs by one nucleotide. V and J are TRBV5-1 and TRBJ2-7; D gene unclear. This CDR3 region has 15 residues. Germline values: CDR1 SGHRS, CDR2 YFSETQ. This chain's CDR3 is CAGSPSPQLSYEQYF. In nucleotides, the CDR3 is TGCGCCGGCAGCCCCAGTCCCCAGCTATCCTACGAGCAGTACTTC. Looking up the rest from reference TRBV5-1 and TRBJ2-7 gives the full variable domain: KAGVTQTPRYLIKTRGQQVTLSCSPISGHRSVSWYQQTPGQGLQFLFEYFSETQRNKGNFPGRFSGRQFSNSRSEMNVSTLELGDSALYLCAGSPSPQLSYEQYFGPGTRLTVT.

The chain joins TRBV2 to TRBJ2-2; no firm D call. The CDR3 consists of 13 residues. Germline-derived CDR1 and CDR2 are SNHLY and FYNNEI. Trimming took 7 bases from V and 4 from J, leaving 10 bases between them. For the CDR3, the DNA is TGTGCCAGCAAGGCGGACGGCACCGGGGAGCTGTTTTTT. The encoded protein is CASKADGTGELFF.

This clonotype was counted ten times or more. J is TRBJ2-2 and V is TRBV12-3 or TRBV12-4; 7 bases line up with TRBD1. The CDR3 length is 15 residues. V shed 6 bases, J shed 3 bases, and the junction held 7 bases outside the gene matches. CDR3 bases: TGTGCCAGCAGACTTACAGGGGCGGACACCGGGGAGCTGTTTTTT. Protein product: CASRLTGADTGELFF.

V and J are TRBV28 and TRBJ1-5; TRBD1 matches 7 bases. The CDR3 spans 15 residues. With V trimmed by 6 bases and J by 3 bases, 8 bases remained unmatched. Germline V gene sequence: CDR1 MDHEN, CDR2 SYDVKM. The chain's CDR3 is CASRIAGTVNQPQHF. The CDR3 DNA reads TGTGCCAGCAGAATCGCCGGGACAGTCAATCAGCCCCAGCATTTT.

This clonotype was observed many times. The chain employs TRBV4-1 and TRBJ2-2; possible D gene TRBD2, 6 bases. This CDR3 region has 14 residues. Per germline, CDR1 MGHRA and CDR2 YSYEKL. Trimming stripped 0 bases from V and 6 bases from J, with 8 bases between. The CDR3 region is CASSQEGGPGELFF. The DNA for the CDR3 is TGCGCCAGCAGCCAAGAAGGAGGGCCCGGGGAGCTGTTTTTT.

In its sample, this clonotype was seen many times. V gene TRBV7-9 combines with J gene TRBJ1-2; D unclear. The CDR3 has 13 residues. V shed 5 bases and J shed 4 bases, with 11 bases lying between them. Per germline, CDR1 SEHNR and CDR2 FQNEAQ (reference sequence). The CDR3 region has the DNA TGTGCCAGCAGCCCGGATGCGTTCTATGGCTACACCTTC. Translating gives CASSPDAFYGYTF.

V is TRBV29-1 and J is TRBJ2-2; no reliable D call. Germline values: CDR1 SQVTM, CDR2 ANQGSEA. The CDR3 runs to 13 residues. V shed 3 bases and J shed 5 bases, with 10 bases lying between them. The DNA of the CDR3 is TGCAGCGTTGAGGTCAGATTTACCGGGGAGCTGTTTTTT. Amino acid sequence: CSVEVRFTGELFF.